Presented here are 15 T cell receptor beta chains from one specimen sequenced in a study of blood T cells in healthy people across ages. Sample-barcoded 5' priming and a J-beta primer mix drove a second PCR of roughly 6 to 12 cycles. TCRdb called the 5' RACE reads again in MiXCR, with one record for every CDR3 protein. Of approximately 580,000 distinct CDR3 sequences in the sample, around 24% were seen once. This sample also belongs to another study, concerning T cells of mothers and their children.

The specimen was blood. The receptor source for this set is a boy aged 5 to 17 in good health.

This clonotype turned up a few times. V gene TRBV10-3 combines with J gene TRBJ2-2; TRBD1 aligns across 7 bases. The CDR3 totals 14 residues. V gave up 3 bases and J gave up 3 bases; unmatched junction bases: 1. Germline V gene data show CDR1 as ENHRY and CDR2 as SYGVKD. The CDR3 bases are TGTGCCATCAGTGATGGGACAGACACCGGGGAGCTGTTTTTT. Translated, it gives CAISDGTDTGELFF.

A few counts support this clonotype. V is TRBV20-1 and J is TRBJ2-6; D uncertain. The germline V and J ends were trimmed by 1 base and 0 bases, with 7 bases remaining between them. The CDR3 is 15 residues long. CDR1 DFQATT and CDR2 SNEGSKA come from the germline V gene (reference sequence). CDR3 protein: CSARAGSSGANVLTF. The CDR3 DNA reads TGCAGTGCTAGAGCAGGCTCCTCTGGGGCCAACGTCCTGACTTTC.

The gene calls are TRBV12-3 or TRBV12-4 and TRBJ1-2; D is possibly TRBD1 (5 bases). The V and J ends lost 6 bases and 8 bases respectively, with 28 bases between them. This CDR3 comprises 17 residues. In DNA, the CDR3 is TGTGCCAGCAGACCCCCCGCCGGGGGTCTCACCGGGGTCGGCTACACCTTC. Translation gives CASRPPAGGLTGVGYTF.

The chain links TRBV12-3 or TRBV12-4 to TRBJ1-5; D call uncertain. The CDR3 is 14 amino acids. The V gene lost 4 bases and the J gene lost 2 bases, with 9 bases spanning the gap. CDR3 in amino acids: CASSSWGGNQPQHF. The CDR3, as DNA: TGTGCCAGCAGTTCTTGGGGAGGCAATCAGCCCCAGCATTTT.

This clonotype was recorded many times. The germline gene is not matched at one end of the junction; a read error may be the cause. The CDR3 DNA follows: TGTGCCAGCAGCTCGGACTCCGGACTAGCGGGGAGCAGGAAGTTC. This sequence encodes CASSSDSGLAGSRKF. This rearrangement joins TRBV7-2 to TRBJ2-5, with 12 bases that match TRBD2. Germline-derived CDR1 and CDR2 are SGHTA and FQGNSA. The CDR3 extends over 15 amino acids.

V is TRBV20-1 and J is TRBJ2-1; D may correspond to TRBD1 or TRBD2 (5 bases each). The CDR3 has 13 residues. V lost 5 bases and J 5 bases, leaving 13 bases between the germline ends. CDR1 DFQATT and CDR2 SNEGSKA come from the germline V gene (reference sequence). Written as DNA, the CDR3 is TGCAGTGCTCGGGACCATAGAGACAATGAGCAGTTCTTC. Its protein product is CSARDHRDNEQFF.

In this sample, this clonotype turned up a few times. This rearrangement joins TRBV28 to TRBJ1-5; a weak D match, TRBD1 (6 bases). Germline V gives CDR1 MDHEN, CDR2 SYDVKM. This CDR3 region has 14 residues. V was cut by 7 bases and J by 3 bases, with 13 bases left in between. CDR3: CASMQGYSNQPQHF. In DNA form, the CDR3 reads TGTGCCAGCATGCAGGGGTATTCCAATCAGCCCCAGCATTTT.

This clonotype was found a few times. In DNA form, the CDR3 reads TGCGCCAGCAGCTTGGCTACTAGCGGGGCCGACGAGCAGTACTTC. Its protein is CASSLATSGADEQYF. The rearrangement uses TRBV5-1 and TRBJ2-7; TRBD2 matches 10 bases. The CDR3 covers 15 residues. In germline, CDR1 is SGHRS, CDR2 YFSETQ. V was clipped by 0 bases and J by 5 bases; unmatched bases: 5.

This clonotype came up a few times. The genes are TRBV15 and TRBJ1-3, with D unclear. The CDR3 length is 12 residues. V was clipped by 5 bases and J by 4 bases, with 6 bases between them. Germline V lookup: CDR1 LNHNV, CDR2 YYDKDF (reference sequence). The CDR3 reads CATSARGNTIYF. The CDR3 coding sequence is TGTGCCACCAGCGCCCGAGGAAACACCATATATTTT.

This clonotype has just a few counts. This sequence joins TRBV3-1 and TRBJ2-1, with 8 bases that match TRBD2. V was clipped by 6 bases and J by 4 bases; unmatched bases: 8. There are 15 residues in the CDR3. CDR1 and CDR2 (germline): LGHDT, YNNKEL (reference sequence). The CDR3 bases are TGTGCCAGCAGTCCCGATCGCGGGAGGTACAATGAGCAGTTCTTC. Its translation is CASSPDRGRYNEQFF.

The chain has TRBV14 and TRBJ2-5; D unclear. The better agreement between TRBJ2-1 and the DNA end casts doubt on the J call. This CDR3 spans 12 amino acids. Germline CDR1 is SGHDN and CDR2 is FVKESK. CDR3 residues: CASSQASSEQFF. CDR3 sequence (DNA): TGTGCCAGCAGCCAGGCTTCGTCCGAGCAGTTCTTC.

The chain combines TRBV12-3 or TRBV12-4 with TRBJ1-5; unclear D gene. This CDR3 region has 12 residues. V lost 10 bases and J lost 5, with 12 bases in between. The CDR3 nucleotides are TGTGCCAATACGACGGGGTATCAGCCCCAGCATTTT. Encoded protein: CANTTGYQPQHF.

This clonotype was found a few times. The chain links TRBV20-1 to TRBJ2-2, with D perhaps matching TRBD2 (6 bases). Trimming stripped 5 bases from V and 3 bases from J, with 13 bases between. CDR1 and CDR2 (germline): DFQATT, SNEGSKA (reference sequence). CDR3 length: 14 residues. As DNA, the CDR3 is TGCAGTGCTGCGGGACTCGGGGACACCGGGGAGCTGTTTTTT. Its protein is CSAAGLGDTGELFF.

A few counts support this clonotype. The genes are TRBV6-6 and TRBJ1-2, with TRBD1 identical over 8 bases. The V gene's germline CDR1 is MNHNY and CDR2 SVGAGI (reference sequence). The CDR3 length is 13 residues. J was trimmed by 7 bases and V by 4 bases; bases with no gene match: 5. The CDR3 loop is CASSLQGEAGYTF. CDR3 DNA sequence: TGTGCCAGCAGTTTACAGGGGGAGGCTGGCTACACCTTC.

This clonotype has only a few counts. This chain connects TRBV7-2 to TRBJ2-7; D unresolved. The V end lost 1 base, the J end lost 6 bases, and 7 bases lay between the germline ends. The CDR3 consists of 12 residues. Germline CDR1 SGHTA, CDR2 FQGNSA. CDR3 protein: CASSLVRAEQYF. DNA for the CDR3: TGTGCCAGCAGCTTAGTAAGGGCCGAGCAGTACTTC.